Presented here are 11 T cell receptor beta chains from one specimen sequenced in a study of cytomegalovirus exposure and HLA in healthy donors. Primers: 60 Vbeta forward and 13 Jbeta reverse. The method was immunoSEQ multiplex PCR; TCRdb's version includes in-frame clones alone and lacks a portion of them. In the table there are about 180,000 clones, more than 75% of which are singletons. The sequenced sample consisted of PBMCs. The receptors were gathered from a woman between 25 and 40 years old in good health and CMV-seropositive.

This clone was found once. This chain links TRBV11-2 with TRBJ2-7; 7 bases match TRBD1. CDR1 is SGHAT, CDR2 FQNNGV, per germline. The CDR3 has 15 residues. Trimming took 2 bases from V and 0 from J; bases not matched to a gene: 4. The CDR3 region has the DNA TGTGCCAGCAGCTTACAGTCAGGGGGCTCCTACGAGCAGTACTTC. Its translation: CASSLQSGGSYEQYF.

V is TRBV9 and J is TRBJ2-1; 11 bases match TRBD1. There are 15 residues in the CDR3. V gave up 3 bases and J gave up 6 bases; unmatched junction bases: 5. The V gene's germline CDR1 is SGDLS and CDR2 YYNGEE. The CDR3 loop is CASSDPGQGGNEQFF. The CDR3 DNA reads TGTGCCAGCAGCGACCCGGGACAGGGGGGCAATGAGCAGTTCTTC.

The chain links TRBV6-5 to TRBJ1-2; a possible D gene is TRBD1 (6 bases). The germline V gene has CDR1 MNHEY and CDR2 SVGAGI. This CDR3 has 14 residues. V was cut by 2 bases and J by 3 bases, with 10 bases left in between. The CDR3 spells CASSYRGGDYGYTF. In DNA form, the CDR3 reads TGTGCCAGCAGTTACCGTGGGGGCGACTATGGCTACACCTTC.

In nucleotides, the CDR3 is TGTGCCAGCAGTTACGGGCAGGGCCCAACACCCTACGAGCAGTACTTC. Translation: CASSYGQGPTPYEQYF. This chain uses TRBV6-5 with TRBJ2-5, with D possibly matching TRBD1 (5 bases). The J call may be in error: the DNA end matches TRBJ2-7 better. The CDR3 runs 16 residues. CDR1 and CDR2 (germline): MNHEY, SVGAGI.

Here the CDR3 reads CASSSTGSYGYTF. The CDR3 nucleotides are TGTGCCAGCAGCTCGACAGGCTCCTATGGCTACACCTTC. The chain carries TRBV9 and TRBJ1-2; a weak D match, TRBD1 (6 bases). The CDR3 loop spans 13 amino acids. Germline V gene data show CDR1 as SGDLS and CDR2 as YYNGEE. V was trimmed by 4 bases and J by 4 bases, leaving 11 bases between them.

A note on this clone: Distinct nucleotide sequences in the sample also encode this CDR3. This chain joins TRBV29-1 and TRBJ2-7; TRBD2 matches 14 bases. This CDR3 has 14 amino acids. The germline V gene encodes CDR1 SQVTM and CDR2 ANQGSEA. After removal of 6 bases from V and 3 bases from J, the junction contained 4 bases not matched to a gene. CDR3: CSVTSGGAFYEQYF. The DNA of the CDR3 is TGCAGCGTGACTAGCGGGGGGGCTTTCTACGAGCAGTACTTC.

The chain couples TRBV4-3 to TRBJ1-5; TRBD1 might be the D (6 bases). This CDR3 has 15 residues. Germline-derived CDR1 and CDR2 are LGHNA and YSLEER. Trimming stripped 3 bases from V and 4 bases from J, with 13 bases between. The CDR3 nucleotides are TGCGCCAGCAGCCAGCGTTGGCAGGGGAATCAGCCCCAGCATTTT. Amino acids: CASSQRWQGNQPQHF.

The rearrangement links TRBV11-2 to TRBJ2-2; D may be TRBD1 (6 bases). The CDR3 runs 15 residues. The germline V and J ends were trimmed by 4 bases and 3 bases, with 12 bases remaining between them. Germline V CDR1 and CDR2: SGHAT, FQNNGV. The CDR3 DNA follows: TGTGCCAGCAGCTCCGGTAGGGGGTACACCGGGGAGCTGTTTTTT. Translated: CASSSGRGYTGELFF.

The chain uses TRBV5-6 and TRBJ2-3; D ambiguous. CDR3 length: 15 residues. Germline assignment: CDR1 SGHDT and CDR2 YYEEEE. Trimming shortened V by 0 bases and J by 2 bases, and 10 bases separated the two germline ends. The CDR3: CASSLDSQVTDTQYF. In nucleotides, the CDR3 is TGTGCCAGCAGCTTGGACAGCCAAGTCACAGATACGCAGTATTTT.

The rearrangement joins TRBV5-6 to TRBJ2-1; TRBD2 matches 12 bases. The CDR3 has 17 residues. Germline CDR1 is SGHDT and CDR2 is YYEEEE. V gave up 2 bases and J gave up 8 bases; unmatched junction bases: 11. The CDR3 protein is CASSLPPSGGGIYEQFF. The CDR3 DNA reads as TGTGCCAGCAGCTTACCTCCTAGCGGGGGGGGTATCTATGAGCAGTTCTTC.

Only a few counts were recorded for this clone. The chain has TRBV19 and TRBJ1-5; D is unclear. Germline V gives CDR1 LNHDA, CDR2 SQIVND (reference sequence). Between the trimmed V and J ends, which lost 2 bases and 7 bases, there was a span of 12 bases. The CDR3 runs to 14 residues. The CDR3 spells CASSIQASRQPQHF. Here the CDR3 DNA reads TGTGCCAGTAGTATACAGGCAAGTAGACAGCCCCAGCATTTT.